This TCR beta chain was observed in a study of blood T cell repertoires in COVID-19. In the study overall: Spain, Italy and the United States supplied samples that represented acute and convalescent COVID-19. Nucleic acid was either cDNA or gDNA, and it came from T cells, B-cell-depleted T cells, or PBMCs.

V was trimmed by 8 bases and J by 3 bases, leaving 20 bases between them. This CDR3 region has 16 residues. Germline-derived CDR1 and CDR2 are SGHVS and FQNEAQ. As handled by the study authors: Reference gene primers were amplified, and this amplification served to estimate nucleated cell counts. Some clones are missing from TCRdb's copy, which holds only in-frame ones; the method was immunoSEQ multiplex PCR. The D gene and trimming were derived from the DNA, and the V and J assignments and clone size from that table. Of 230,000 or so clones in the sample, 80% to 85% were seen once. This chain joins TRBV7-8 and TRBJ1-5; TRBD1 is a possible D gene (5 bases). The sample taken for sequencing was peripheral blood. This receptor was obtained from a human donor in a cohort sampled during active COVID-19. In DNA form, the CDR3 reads TGTGCCAGCGGGACTCGAGGGCCCGTGATCAATCAGCCCCAGCATTTT. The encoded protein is CASGTRGPVINQPQHF.